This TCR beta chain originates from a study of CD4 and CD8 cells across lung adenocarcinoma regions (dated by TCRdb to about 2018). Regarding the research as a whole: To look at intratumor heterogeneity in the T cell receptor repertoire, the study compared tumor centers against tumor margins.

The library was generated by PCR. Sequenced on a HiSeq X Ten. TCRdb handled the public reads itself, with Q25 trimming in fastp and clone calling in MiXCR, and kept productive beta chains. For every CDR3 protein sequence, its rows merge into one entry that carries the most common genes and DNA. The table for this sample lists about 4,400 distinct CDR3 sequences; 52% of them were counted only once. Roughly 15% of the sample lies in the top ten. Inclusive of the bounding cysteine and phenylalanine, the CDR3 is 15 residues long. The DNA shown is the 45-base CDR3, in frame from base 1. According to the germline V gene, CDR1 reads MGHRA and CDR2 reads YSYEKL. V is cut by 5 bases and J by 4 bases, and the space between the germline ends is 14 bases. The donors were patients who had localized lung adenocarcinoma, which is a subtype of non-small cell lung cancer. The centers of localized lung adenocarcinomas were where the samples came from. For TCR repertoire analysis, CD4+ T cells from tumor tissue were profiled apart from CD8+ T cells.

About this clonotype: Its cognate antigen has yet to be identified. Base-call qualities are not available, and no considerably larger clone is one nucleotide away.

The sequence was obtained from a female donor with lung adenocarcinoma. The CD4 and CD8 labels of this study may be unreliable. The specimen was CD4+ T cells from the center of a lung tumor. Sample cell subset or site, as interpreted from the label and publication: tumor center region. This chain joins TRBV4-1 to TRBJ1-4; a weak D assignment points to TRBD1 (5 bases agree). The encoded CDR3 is CASSSYLGGNEKLFF. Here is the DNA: TGCGCCAGCAGCTCATACTTGGGGGGTAATGAAAAACTGTTTTTT.